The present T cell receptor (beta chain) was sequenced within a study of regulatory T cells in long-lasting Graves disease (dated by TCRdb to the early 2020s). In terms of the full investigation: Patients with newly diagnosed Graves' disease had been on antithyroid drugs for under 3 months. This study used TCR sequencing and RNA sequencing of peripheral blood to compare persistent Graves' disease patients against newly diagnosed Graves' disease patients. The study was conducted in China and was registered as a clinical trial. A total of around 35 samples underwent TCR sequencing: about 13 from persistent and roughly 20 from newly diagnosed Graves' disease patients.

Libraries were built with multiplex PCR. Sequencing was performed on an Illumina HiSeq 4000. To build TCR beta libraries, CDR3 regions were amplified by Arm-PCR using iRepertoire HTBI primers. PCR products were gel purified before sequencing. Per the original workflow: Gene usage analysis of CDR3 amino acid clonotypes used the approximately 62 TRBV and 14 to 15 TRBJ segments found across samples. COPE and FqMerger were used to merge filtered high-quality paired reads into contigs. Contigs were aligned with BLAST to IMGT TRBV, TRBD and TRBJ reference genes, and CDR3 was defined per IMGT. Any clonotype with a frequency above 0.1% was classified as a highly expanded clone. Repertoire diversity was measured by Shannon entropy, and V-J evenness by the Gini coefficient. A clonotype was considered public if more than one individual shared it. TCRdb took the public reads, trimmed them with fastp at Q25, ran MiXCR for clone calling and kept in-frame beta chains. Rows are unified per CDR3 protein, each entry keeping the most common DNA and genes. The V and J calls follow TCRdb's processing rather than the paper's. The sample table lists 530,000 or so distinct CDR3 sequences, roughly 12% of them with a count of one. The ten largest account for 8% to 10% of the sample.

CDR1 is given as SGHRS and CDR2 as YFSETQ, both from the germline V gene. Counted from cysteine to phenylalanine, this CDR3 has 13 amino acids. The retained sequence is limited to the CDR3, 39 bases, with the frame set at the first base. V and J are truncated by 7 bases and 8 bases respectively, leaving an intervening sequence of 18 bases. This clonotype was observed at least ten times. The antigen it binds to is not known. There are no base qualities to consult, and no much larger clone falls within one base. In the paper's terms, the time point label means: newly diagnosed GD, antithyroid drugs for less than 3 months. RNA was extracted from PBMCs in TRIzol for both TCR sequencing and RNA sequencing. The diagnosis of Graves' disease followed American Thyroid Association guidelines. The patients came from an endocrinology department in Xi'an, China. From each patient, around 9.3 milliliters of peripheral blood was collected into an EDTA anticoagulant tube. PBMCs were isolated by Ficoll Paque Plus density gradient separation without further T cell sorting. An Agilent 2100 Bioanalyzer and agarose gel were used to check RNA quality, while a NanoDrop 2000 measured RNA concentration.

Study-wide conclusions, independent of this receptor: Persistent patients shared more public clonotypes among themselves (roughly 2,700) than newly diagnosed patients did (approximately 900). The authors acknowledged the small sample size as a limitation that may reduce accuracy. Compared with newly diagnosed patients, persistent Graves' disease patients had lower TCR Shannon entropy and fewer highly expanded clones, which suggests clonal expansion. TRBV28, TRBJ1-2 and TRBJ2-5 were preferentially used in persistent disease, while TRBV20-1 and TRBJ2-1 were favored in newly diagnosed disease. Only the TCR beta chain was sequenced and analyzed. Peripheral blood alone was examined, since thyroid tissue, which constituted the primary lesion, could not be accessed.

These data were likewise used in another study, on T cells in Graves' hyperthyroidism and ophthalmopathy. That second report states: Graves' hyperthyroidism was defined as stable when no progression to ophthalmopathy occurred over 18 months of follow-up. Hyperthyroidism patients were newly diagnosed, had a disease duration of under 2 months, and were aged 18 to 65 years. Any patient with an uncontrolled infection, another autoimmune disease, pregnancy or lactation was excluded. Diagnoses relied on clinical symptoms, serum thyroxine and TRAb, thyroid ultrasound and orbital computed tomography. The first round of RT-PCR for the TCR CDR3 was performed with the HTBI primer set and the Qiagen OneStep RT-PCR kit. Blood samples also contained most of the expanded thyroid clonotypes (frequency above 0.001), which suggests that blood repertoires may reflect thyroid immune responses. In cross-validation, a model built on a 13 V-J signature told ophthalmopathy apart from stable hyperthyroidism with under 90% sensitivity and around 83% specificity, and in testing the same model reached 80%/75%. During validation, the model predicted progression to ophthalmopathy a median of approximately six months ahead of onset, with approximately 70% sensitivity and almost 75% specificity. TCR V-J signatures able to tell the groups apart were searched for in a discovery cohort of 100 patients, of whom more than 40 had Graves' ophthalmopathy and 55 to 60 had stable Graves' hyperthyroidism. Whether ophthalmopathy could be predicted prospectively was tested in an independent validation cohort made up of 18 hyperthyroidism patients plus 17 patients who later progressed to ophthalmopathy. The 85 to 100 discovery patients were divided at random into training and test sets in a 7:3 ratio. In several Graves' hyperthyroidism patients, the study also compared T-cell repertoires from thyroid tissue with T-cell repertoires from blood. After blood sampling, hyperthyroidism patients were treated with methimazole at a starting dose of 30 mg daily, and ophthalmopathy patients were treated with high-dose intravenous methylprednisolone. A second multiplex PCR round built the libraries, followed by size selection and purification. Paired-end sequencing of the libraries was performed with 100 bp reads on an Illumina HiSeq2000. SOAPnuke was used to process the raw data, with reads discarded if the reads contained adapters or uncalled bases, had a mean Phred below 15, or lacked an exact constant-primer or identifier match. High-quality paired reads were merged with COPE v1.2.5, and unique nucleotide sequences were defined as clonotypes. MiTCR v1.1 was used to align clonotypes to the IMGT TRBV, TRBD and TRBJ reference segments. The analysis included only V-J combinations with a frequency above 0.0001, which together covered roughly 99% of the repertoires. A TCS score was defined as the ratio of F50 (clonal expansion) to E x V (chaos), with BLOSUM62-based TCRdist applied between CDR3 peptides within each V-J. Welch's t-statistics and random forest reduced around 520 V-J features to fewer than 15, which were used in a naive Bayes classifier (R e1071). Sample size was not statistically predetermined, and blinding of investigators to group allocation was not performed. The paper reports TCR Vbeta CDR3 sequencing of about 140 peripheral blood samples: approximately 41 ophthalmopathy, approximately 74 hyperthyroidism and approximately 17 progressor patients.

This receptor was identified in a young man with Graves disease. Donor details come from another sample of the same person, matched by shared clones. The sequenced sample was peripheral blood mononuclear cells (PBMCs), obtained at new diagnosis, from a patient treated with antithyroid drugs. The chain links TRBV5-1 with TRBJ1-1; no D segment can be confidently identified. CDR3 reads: CASSLGGSAEAFF. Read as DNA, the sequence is TGCGCCAGCTCCCTTGGAGGAAGCGCAGAAGCTTTCTTT.